This TCR beta chain was sequenced in a study of T cell responses to AZD1222 COVID-19 vaccine. The study, taken as a whole, reports: It was only after the peak T cell response that any repertoires were sampled.

Trimming cost V 5 bases and J 6 bases, with 10 bases left between them. The CDR3 is made up of 13 amino acids. Germline CDR1 and CDR2: SSHAT and FNYEAQ (reference sequence). TCRdb's table, derived via immunoSEQ multiplex PCR, lists solely in-frame clones and lacks some. The top ten clones hold around 21% of a sample with about 86,000 clones, more than 75% of them seen once. With regard to this clone: What it recognizes is unknown.

The rearrangement links TRBV7-7 to TRBJ2-2; D unclear. Material: peripheral blood, obtained on day 0 of AZD1222 vaccination. The receptor's source is an adult in good health. CDR3 amino acids: CASSERRPGELFF. In nucleotides, the CDR3 is TGTGCCAGCAGCGAACGCCGGCCCGGGGAGCTGTTTTTT.